One and the same sample provided the 5 T cell receptor beta chains below, sequenced in a study of CD8+CD57+ T cells in acquired aplastic anemia (dated by TCRdb to the late 2010s). For sequencing, an Illumina HiSeq 2000 was employed. Genomic DNA was used as template for profiling of TCR beta VDJ combinations and CDR3 sequences. TCRdb cleaned the public reads at Q25 with fastp, built clones with MiXCR and kept in-frame beta chains. Entries that share a CDR3 protein sequence are merged under the most common genes and DNA. The sample contains over 45,000 distinct CDR3 sequences, around two thirds of them found a single time. In total, the top ten clones hold under 40% of the sample. Sequencing was done on a sample of sorted CD4+, CD8+, or CD8+CD57+ T cells (not recorded which) from PBMCs. Receptors were obtained from a human donor in good health, serving as a control.

The chain is built from TRBV11-2 and TRBJ2-3, with 15 positions matching TRBD2. Germline V gives CDR1 SGHAT, CDR2 FQNNGV. The CDR3 has 18 amino acids. J was trimmed by 6 bases and V by 5 bases; bases with no gene match: 12. CDR3 nucleotide sequence: TGTGCCAGCAGCATACTGGGACTAGCGGGAGGCGGGGGGGATACGCAGTATTTT. Its translation: CASSILGLAGGGGDTQYF.

The rearrangement links TRBV10-3 to TRBJ1-5; TRBD1 is a possible D gene (5 bases). V was clipped by 0 bases and J by 5 bases, with 8 bases between them. Germline CDR1 ENHRY, CDR2 SYGVKD. CDR3 length: 14 residues. The DNA for the CDR3 is TGTGCCATCAGTGAGTCGGGGGGGGATCAGCCCCAGCATTTT. This gives the protein CAISESGGDQPQHF.

Turning to this clonotype: The final CDR3 position lacks the conserved phenylalanine or tryptophan, pointing to a likely read error. The chain is built from TRBV20-1 and TRBJ2-1; D may match TRBD1 or TRBD2 (5 bases each). The germline gives CDR1 DFQATT, CDR2 SNEGSKA (reference sequence). The length of the CDR3 is 12 residues. The CDR3 DNA is TGTAGTGCGATATCTCCCGGGACGGAGCAGTTCCTC. Translation gives CSAISPGTEQFL.

This clonotype was counted a single time. The V and J genes are TRBV5-6 and TRBJ2-3; the D gene is possibly TRBD1 (6 bases). The CDR3 is made up of 14 amino acids. Trimming left V 6 bases short and J 0 bases short, with 11 bases between. CDR1 is SGHDT, CDR2 YYEEEE, per germline. CDR3 sequence reads: CASIPTGSTDTQYF. CDR3 bases: TGTGCCAGCATACCAACAGGGAGCACAGATACGCAGTATTTT.

This chain links TRBV19 with TRBJ1-2; tentatively, D is TRBD1 (5 bases). This CDR3 is 14 amino acids long. The V gene's germline CDR1 is LNHDA and CDR2 SQIVND (reference sequence). The germline V and J ends were trimmed by 5 bases and 9 bases, with 19 bases remaining between them. The CDR3 nucleotides are TGTGCCAGTAGTGCCGATACAGGTCGAGAGCGCTACACCTTC. It is translated as CASSADTGRERYTF.